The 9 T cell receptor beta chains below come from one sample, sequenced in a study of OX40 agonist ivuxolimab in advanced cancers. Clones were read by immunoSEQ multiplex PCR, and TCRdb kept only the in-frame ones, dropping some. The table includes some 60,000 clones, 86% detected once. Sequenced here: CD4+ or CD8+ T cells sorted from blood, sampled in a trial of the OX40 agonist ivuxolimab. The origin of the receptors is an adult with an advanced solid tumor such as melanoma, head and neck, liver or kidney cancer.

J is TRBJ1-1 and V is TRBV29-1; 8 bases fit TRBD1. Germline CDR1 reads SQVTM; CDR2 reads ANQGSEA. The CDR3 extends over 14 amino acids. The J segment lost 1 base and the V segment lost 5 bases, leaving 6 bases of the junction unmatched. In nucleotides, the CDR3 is TGCAGCGTTCGGGGACAGGCCACGAACACTGAAGCTTTCTTT. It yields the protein CSVRGQATNTEAFF.

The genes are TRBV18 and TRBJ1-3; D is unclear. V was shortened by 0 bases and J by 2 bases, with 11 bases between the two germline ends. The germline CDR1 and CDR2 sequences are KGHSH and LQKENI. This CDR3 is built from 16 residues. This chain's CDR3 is CASSPPQVMAGNTIYF. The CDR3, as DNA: TGTGCCAGCTCACCACCGCAGGTAATGGCTGGAAACACCATATATTTT.

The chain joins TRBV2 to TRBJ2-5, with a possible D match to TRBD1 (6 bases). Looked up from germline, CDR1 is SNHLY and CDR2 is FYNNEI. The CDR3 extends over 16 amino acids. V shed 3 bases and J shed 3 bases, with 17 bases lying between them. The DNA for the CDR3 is TGTGCCAGCAGTGATTACGTCTGGACAGTAAAAGAGACCCAGTACTTC. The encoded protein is CASSDYVWTVKETQYF.

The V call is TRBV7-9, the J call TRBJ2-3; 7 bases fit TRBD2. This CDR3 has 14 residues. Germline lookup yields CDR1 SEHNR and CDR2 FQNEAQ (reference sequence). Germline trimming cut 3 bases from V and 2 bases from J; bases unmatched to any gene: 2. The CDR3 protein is CASSLGGATDTQYF. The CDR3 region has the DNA TGTGCCAGCAGCTTGGGAGGGGCCACAGATACGCAGTATTTT.

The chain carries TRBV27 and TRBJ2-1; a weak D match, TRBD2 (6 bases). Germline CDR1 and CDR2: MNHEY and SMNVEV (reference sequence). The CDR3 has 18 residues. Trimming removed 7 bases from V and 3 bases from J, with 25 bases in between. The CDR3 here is CASNSPAGTAKNYNEQFF. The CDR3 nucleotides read TGTGCCAGCAACTCGCCCGCGGGGACGGCGAAAAACTACAATGAGCAGTTCTTC.

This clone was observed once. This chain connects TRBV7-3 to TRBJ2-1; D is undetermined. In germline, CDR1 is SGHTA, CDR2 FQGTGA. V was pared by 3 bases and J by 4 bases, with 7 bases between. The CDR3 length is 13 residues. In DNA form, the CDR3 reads TGTGCCAGCAGCTTGTCTCCGTACAATGAGCAGTTCTTC. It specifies CASSLSPYNEQFF.

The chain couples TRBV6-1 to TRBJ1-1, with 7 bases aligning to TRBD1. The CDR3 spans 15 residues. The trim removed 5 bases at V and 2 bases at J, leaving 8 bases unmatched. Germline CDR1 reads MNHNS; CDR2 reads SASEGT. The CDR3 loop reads CASSKPGGLNTEAFF. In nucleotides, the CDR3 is TGTGCCAGCAGTAAACCAGGGGGGCTTAACACTGAAGCTTTCTTT.

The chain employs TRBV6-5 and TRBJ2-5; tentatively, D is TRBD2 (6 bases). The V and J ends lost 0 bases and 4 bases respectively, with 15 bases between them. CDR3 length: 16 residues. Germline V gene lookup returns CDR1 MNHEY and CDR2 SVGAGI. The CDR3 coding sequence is TGTGCCAGCAGTTACTCCCCTACGGGGGATGGAGAGACCCAGTACTTC. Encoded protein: CASSYSPTGDGETQYF.

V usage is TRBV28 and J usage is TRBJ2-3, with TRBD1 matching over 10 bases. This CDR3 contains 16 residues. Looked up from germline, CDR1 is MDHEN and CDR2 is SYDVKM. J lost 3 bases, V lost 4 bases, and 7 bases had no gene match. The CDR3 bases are TGTGCCAGCAGTTCCCGGACAGGGGGAGGAACAGATACGCAGTATTTT. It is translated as CASSSRTGGGTDTQYF.